A selection of T cell receptor beta chains follows, all from one sample in a study of blood T cell repertoires in COVID-19. This table comes from immunoSEQ multiplex PCR, and its TCRdb copy is limited to in-frame clones, with some not included. This table has tens of thousands of clones, approximately 87% appearing once. The source material was peripheral blood. The receptors shown here come from a human donor in a cohort sampled during active COVID-19. Both conserved end residues are part of each CDR3. A D gene is named only where the DNA matches it firmly.

d_call j_call v_call cdr3_aa
TRBD2 TRBJ2-1 TRBV11-2 CASSLELAGAGNEQFF
. TRBJ1-4 TRBV7-9 CASSLITTPLYEKLFF
. TRBJ1-2 TRBV25-1 CASSGTVNYGYTF
. TRBJ1-6 TRBV19 CASSIGGLGSPLHF
. TRBJ2-7 TRBV19 CASSIMGQTYEQYF
. TRBJ2-3 TRBV13 CASSLGPGALSTDTQYF
TRBD2 TRBJ2-7 TRBV6-2/TRBV6-3 CASSYSPGTSTEQYF
. TRBJ2-5 TRBV9 CASSVRSTKETQYF
. TRBJ1-1 TRBV28 CASSLPTSAGFNTEAFF
. TRBJ2-7 TRBV24-1 CATSDLSRSYEQYF
TRBD1 TRBJ2-3 TRBV3-1/TRBV3-2 CASSLRGLGTDTQYF
TRBD1 TRBJ1-2 TRBV6-5 CASSDGTGMHYGYTF
TRBD1 TRBJ1-4 TRBV24-1 CATSDSGTGNEKLFF
. TRBJ1-3 TRBV6-4 CASSRDSGNTIYF
. TRBJ2-1 TRBV20-1 CSARLVNEQFF
. TRBJ2-7 TRBV5-1 CASSLGGSRYEQYF